The clone carrying this T cell receptor (beta chain) was seen just once. The source of the sample is a study of blood T cell repertoires in COVID-19. Study in general: Sources were T cells, B-cell-depleted T cells, or PBMCs; the material itself was cDNA or gDNA.

The CDR3 totals 15 residues. Trimming removed 1 base at V and 8 bases at J, with 17 bases between. CDR1 is SGHTA and CDR2 is FQGNSA in the germline V gene. In the original analysis: Scientists estimated how many nucleated cells there were by amplifying reference gene primers. The method was immunoSEQ multiplex PCR; TCRdb's version includes in-frame clones alone and lacks a portion of them. The DNA gave D and trimming, while V, J and clone size come from that table. This table has tens of thousands of clones, roughly 80% appearing once. The genes are TRBV7-2 and TRBJ1-2, with D possibly being TRBD1 (5 bases). Material: peripheral blood. This TCR was recovered from a woman in her seventies with acute or convalescent COVID-19. CDR3: CASSLDGIGRDGYTF. CDR3 DNA: TGTGCCAGCAGCTTAGACGGTATAGGGAGGGACGGCTACACCTTC.